This is a list of T cell receptor beta chains from one sample in a study of T cell clonotyping in hematopoietic cell transplantation. The data were produced by immunoSEQ multiplex PCR, yet TCRdb's version contains in-frame clones alone and is incomplete. The sample records approximately 5,000 clones, around 32% being singletons. The starting material was peripheral blood mononuclear cells, obtained before stem cell transplant. The source is a man aged 50 to 59 with myelofibrosis. Some clones in this sample may be carry-over from other donors' samples. The CDR3 runs from the conserved cysteine through the conserved F or W. Each record gives: D gene, clone size, J gene, V gene, CDR3 protein, CDR3 DNA. D genes are given only for firm matches. Only part of the rows carry a size: once, few, many, or a class if the clone is expanded.

- | few | TRBJ1-5 | TRBV25-1 | CASSEWGSNQPQHF | TGTGCCAGCAGTGAATGGGGATCCAATCAGCCCCAGCATTTT
- | - | TRBJ1-2 | TRBV30 | CAWRPDKNYGYTF | TGTGCCTGGAGGCCTGACAAAAACTATGGCTACACCTTC
TRBD1 | few | TRBJ2-7 | TRBV25-1 | CASSRQGTYEQYF | TGTGCCAGCAGTAGACAGGGAACCTACGAGCAGTACTTC
- | - | TRBJ1-1 | TRBV30 | CAWSAYPRENTEAFF | TGTGCCTGGAGTGCCTATCCCAGGGAGAACACTGAAGCTTTCTTT
TRBD1 | - | TRBJ1-1 | TRBV2 | CASKPDRDTEAFF | TGTGCCAGCAAACCTGACAGGGACACTGAAGCTTTCTTT
- | - | TRBJ1-1 | TRBV6-5 | CASTQWPERSTEAFF | TGTGCCAGCACCCAATGGCCTGAGCGATCCACTGAAGCTTTCTTT
- | - | TRBJ2-1 | TRBV30 | CAWSKYNEQFF | TGTGCCTGGAGTAAGTACAATGAGCAGTTCTTC
TRBD1 | - | TRBJ2-7 | TRBV6-5 | CASSVGQGEQYF | TGTGCCAGCAGTGTGGGACAGGGCGAGCAGTACTTC
- | few | TRBJ1-4 | TRBV4-3 | CASSQDVGLGGMEKLFF | TGCGCCAGCAGCCAAGATGTGGGTCTGGGGGGAATGGAAAAACTGTTTTTT
- | - | TRBJ1-5 | TRBV1 | CTSSPRQGWNQPQHF | TGCACCAGCAGCCCAAGACAGGGCTGGAATCAGCCCCAGCATTTT
- | - | TRBJ1-2 | TRBV4-1 | CASSTQENLGGYTF | TGCGCCAGCAGCACGCAGGAAAACCTGGGGGGCTACACCTTC
- | once | TRBJ2-2 | TRBV6-5 | CASRVQGNTGELFF | TGTGCCAGCAGGGTACAGGGGAACACCGGGGAGCTGTTTTTT
- | few | TRBJ2-7 | TRBV11-2 | CASSPGAGNYEQYF | TGTGCCAGCAGCCCCGGGGCAGGAAACTACGAGCAGTACTTC
- | few | TRBJ2-2 | TRBV5-6 | CASSSGGWNTGELFF | TGTGCCAGCAGCTCGGGGGGCTGGAACACCGGGGAGCTGTTTTTT
- | few | TRBJ1-5 | TRBV30 | CAWSGARVRNQPQHF | TGTGCCTGGAGTGGGGCGAGGGTGAGGAATCAGCCCCAGCATTTT
- | once | TRBJ2-7 | TRBV30 | CAWSVNYQVNF | TGTGCCTGGAGTGTAAACTACCAGGTAAACTTC
TRBD1 | - | TRBJ2-7 | TRBV30 | CAWRRQGATYEQYF | TGTGCCTGGAGGCGACAGGGGGCCACCTACGAGCAGTACTTC
- | - | TRBJ2-7 | TRBV5-6 | CASSLVGATYEQYF | TGTGCCAGCAGCTTGGTAGGGGCGACCTACGAGCAGTACTTC
- | - | TRBJ2-7 | TRBV30 | CAWSDQSEQYF | TGTGCCTGGAGTGATCAGTCAGAGCAGTACTTC
- | few | TRBJ1-6 | TRBV30 | CAWIQDNSPLHF | TGTGCCTGGATACAGGATAATTCACCCCTCCACTTT
- | - | TRBJ1-6 | TRBV6-5 | CASSVLFGPLHF | TGTGCCAGCAGTGTCTTATTTGGGCCCCTCCACTTT
- | - | TRBJ1-2 | TRBV11-2 | CASSFASIGGYTF | TGTGCCAGCAGCTTTGCTAGTATTGGAGGCTACACCTTC
TRBD1 | few | TRBJ1-2 | TRBV30 | CAWSVQGTGNGYTF | TGTGCCTGGAGTGTACAAGGGACAGGGAATGGCTACACCTTC
TRBD1 | - | TRBJ2-7 | TRBV30 | CARKGQASYEQYF | TGTGCCCGCAAGGGACAGGCCTCCTACGAGCAGTACTTC
- | - | TRBJ1-1 | TRBV30 | CAWSAHMNTEAFF | TGTGCCTGGAGTGCCCACATGAACACTGAAGCTTTCTTT
- | large | TRBJ2-7 | TRBV27 | CASSLSSRSYEQYF | TGTGCCAGCAGTTTATCGTCCAGATCCTACGAGCAGTACTTC
- | - | TRBJ1-2 | TRBV6-5 | CASGGVYGYTF | TGTGCCAGCGGTGGGGTTTATGGCTACACCTTC
TRBD1 | - | TRBJ2-7 | TRBV10-3 | CATGTETYEQYF | TGTGCCACCGGGACAGAGACCTACGAGCAGTACTTC
- | few | TRBJ1-5 | TRBV6-5 | CASSLQGNQPQHF | TGTGCCAGCAGTTTGCAGGGGAATCAGCCCCAGCATTTT
- | few | TRBJ1-2 | TRBV6-5 | CASSYSTGYYGYTF | TGTGCCAGCAGTTACTCGACCGGGTACTATGGCTACACCTTC
- | - | TRBJ1-2 | TRBV30 | CAWSVQRPPIYGYTF | TGTGCCTGGAGTGTACAGAGACCGCCGATCTATGGCTACACCTTC
- | - | TRBJ1-6 | TRBV2 | CASSSDTSHTSPLHF | TGTGCCAGCAGTTCCGACACAAGCCATACTTCACCCCTCCACTTT
- | few | TRBJ1-2 | TRBV30 | CAWSGGITGRYYGYTF | TGTGCCTGGAGTGGGGGGATTACAGGGCGGTACTATGGCTACACCTTC
TRBD1 | - | TRBJ1-6 | TRBV5-6 | CASSSDTGAYNSPLHF | TGTGCCAGCAGCTCAGACACAGGGGCCTACAATTCACCCCTCCACTTT
- | few | TRBJ1-1 | TRBV5-5 | CASSWDTGTEAFF | TGTGCCAGCAGCTGGGACACGGGGACTGAAGCTTTCTTT
- | - | TRBJ2-1 | TRBV20-1 | CSAAVGFQRFF | TGCAGTGCTGCCGTCGGGTTTCAACGGTTCTTC
- | - | TRBJ1-5 | TRBV30 | CAWSVRAGGNQPQHF | TGTGCCTGGAGTGTACGGGCAGGGGGCAATCAGCCCCAGCATTTT
- | few | TRBJ2-7 | TRBV6-6 | CASSQIQYEQYF | TGTGCCAGCAGCCAGATCCAATACGAGCAGTACTTC
- | few | TRBJ2-7 | TRBV5-4 | CASSFDSVASYEQYF | TGTGCCAGCAGCTTTGACAGCGTAGCCTCCTACGAGCAGTACTTC
- | - | TRBJ1-5 | TRBV2 | CASSRDGAVQPQHF | TGTGCCAGCAGTAGGGACGGAGCGGTTCAGCCCCAGCATTTT
- | - | TRBJ1-5 | TRBV30 | CAWSPQNGRPQHF | TGTGCCTGGAGTCCCCAGAATGGCCGGCCCCAGCATTTT
TRBD1 | large | TRBJ2-7 | TRBV14 | CASSQGRGQGAYEQYF | TGTGCCAGCAGCCAAGGTCGGGGACAGGGGGCTTACGAGCAGTACTTC
- | few | TRBJ2-6 | TRBV29-1 | CSVDLPGANVLTF | TGCAGCGTTGACCTCCCTGGGGCCAACGTCCTGACTTTC